These 8 T cell receptor beta chains came from one sample sequenced in a study of early T cells in non-severe SARS-CoV-2 infection. TCRdb redid the calling of the 5' RACE reads with MiXCR, one entry per CDR3 protein. Of about 83,000 distinct CDR3 sequences listed, 9% to 15% are singletons. The sample comprised whole blood. The receptors were sampled from an adult who was a healthcare worker with PCR-confirmed SARS-CoV-2 infection or an uninfected control (not recorded which).

This clonotype was picked up many times. The gene calls are TRBV29-1 and TRBJ2-1; TRBD2 matches 9 bases. V dropped 7 bases and J dropped 5; count of bases not matched to a gene: 9. CDR1 SQVTM and CDR2 ANQGSEA come from the germline V gene. CDR3 length: 14 amino acids. The CDR3 region is CSELAGVGNNEQFF. The CDR3 DNA reads TGCAGCGAGTTAGCGGGAGTCGGGAACAATGAGCAGTTCTTC.

V gene TRBV9 combines with J gene TRBJ2-3, with D unclear. Germline V lookup: CDR1 SGDLS, CDR2 YYNGEE. V lost 3 bases and J lost 1, with 9 bases in between. The CDR3 runs 14 residues. CDR3 loop: CASSGTWGTDTQYF. DNA of the CDR3: TGTGCCAGCAGCGGAACGTGGGGCACAGATACGCAGTATTTT. The variable domain in full, completed from reference TRBV9 and TRBJ2-3, reads DSGVTQTPKHLITATGQRVTLRCSPRSGDLSVYWYQQSLDQGLQFLIQYYNGEERAKGNILERFSAQQFPDLHSELNLSSLELGDSALYFCASSGTWGTDTQYFGPGTRLTVL.

This clonotype was counted a few times. CDR3 in amino acids: CASSLGQGLTGELFF. CDR3 coding DNA: TGTGCCAGCAGCCTGGGACAGGGATTAACCGGGGAGCTGTTTTTT. V gene TRBV5-6 combines with J gene TRBJ2-2; 9 positions agree with TRBD1. The germline V gene has CDR1 SGHDT and CDR2 YYEEEE. This CDR3 region has 15 residues. Trimming at V came to 4 bases and at J to 5 bases, leaving 6 bases not matched to a gene.

The rearrangement links TRBV19 to TRBJ2-2, with D possibly matching TRBD2 (5 bases). Germline assignment: CDR1 LNHDA and CDR2 SQIVND (reference sequence). V lost 4 bases and J lost 6, with 9 bases in between. This CDR3 is built from 13 residues. The CDR3 DNA is TGTGCCAGTAGTAGCGGGTGGTCCGGGGAGCTGTTTTTT. This translates into CASSSGWSGELFF.

This clonotype was seen ten or more times. This chain links TRBV10-1 with TRBJ1-5; D gene unclear. Germline CDR1 and CDR2: WNHNN and SYGVQD (reference sequence). This CDR3 region has 11 residues. V was clipped by 9 bases and J by 2 bases, with 5 bases between them. CDR3 sequence reads: CARVGNQPQHF. As DNA, the CDR3 is TGCGCCAGAGTCGGCAATCAGCCCCAGCATTTT.

This clonotype occurred a few times. The chain carries TRBV29-1 and TRBJ2-7; D assignment may be TRBD1 or TRBD2 (5 bases each). Germline CDR1 and CDR2: SQVTM and ANQGSEA. Trimming cost V 1 base and J 2 bases, with 15 bases left between them. This CDR3 has 15 residues. The CDR3 DNA sequence: TGCAGCGTTGAAGCCGGGGCATCCGCGACCTACGAGCAGTACTTC. Amino acid sequence: CSVEAGASATYEQYF.

This clonotype was observed a few times. The chain employs TRBV10-3 and TRBJ2-5, with 7 positions matching TRBD2. J was trimmed by 5 bases and V by 2 bases; bases with no gene match: 2. The CDR3 totals 13 residues. Looked up from germline, CDR1 is ENHRY and CDR2 is SYGVKD. The CDR3 region has the DNA TGTGCCATCAGTGAGGCCGGGAGGGAGACCCAGTACTTC. Translation: CAISEAGRETQYF.

The chain carries TRBV6-6 and TRBJ2-2; TRBD1 might be the D (6 bases). CDR1 MNHNY and CDR2 SVGAGI come from the germline V gene (reference sequence). This CDR3 is 14 amino acids long. Trimming took off 4 bases at V and 6 bases at J, with 12 bases between the two ends. CDR3 nucleotides: TGTGCCAGCAGTTCCCACAGGGTCCCCGGGGAGCTGTTTTTT. Translation: CASSSHRVPGELFF.